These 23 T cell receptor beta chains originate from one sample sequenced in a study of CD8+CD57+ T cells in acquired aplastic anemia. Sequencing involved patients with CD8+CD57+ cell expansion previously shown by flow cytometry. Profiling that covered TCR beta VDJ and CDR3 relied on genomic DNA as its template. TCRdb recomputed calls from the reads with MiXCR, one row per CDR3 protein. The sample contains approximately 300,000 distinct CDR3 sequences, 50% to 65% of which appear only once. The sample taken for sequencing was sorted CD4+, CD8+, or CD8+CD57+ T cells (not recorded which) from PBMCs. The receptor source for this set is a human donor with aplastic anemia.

This CDR3 reads CASSESVALGNTIYF. The CDR3 DNA reads as TGTGCCAGCAGTGAATCTGTAGCCCTTGGAAACACCATATATTTT. The V and J genes are TRBV25-1 and TRBJ1-3; D gene ambiguous. This CDR3 comprises 15 residues. The germline V gene has CDR1 MGHDK and CDR2 SYGVNS. Deletions cut 1 base from V and 3 bases from J, with 10 bases between. The complete variable domain, with remaining parts taken from reference TRBV25-1 and TRBJ1-3, reads EADIYQTPRYLVIGTGKKITLECSQTMGHDKMYWYQQDPGMELHLIHYSYGVNSTEKGDLSSESTVSRIRTEHFPLTLESARPSHTSQYLCASSESVALGNTIYFGEGSWLTVV.

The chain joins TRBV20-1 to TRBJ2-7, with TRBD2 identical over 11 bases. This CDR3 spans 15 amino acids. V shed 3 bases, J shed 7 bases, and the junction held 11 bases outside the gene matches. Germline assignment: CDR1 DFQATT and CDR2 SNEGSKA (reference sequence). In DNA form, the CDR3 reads TGCAGTGCTAGGACTATGGACGGGACTAGCGGAGAGCAGTACTTC. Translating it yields CSARTMDGTSGEQYF.

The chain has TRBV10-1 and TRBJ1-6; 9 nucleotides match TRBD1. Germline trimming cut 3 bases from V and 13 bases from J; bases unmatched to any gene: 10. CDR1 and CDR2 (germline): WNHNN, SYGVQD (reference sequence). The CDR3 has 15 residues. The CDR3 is CASSDDGTGFSPLHF. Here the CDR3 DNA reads TGCGCCAGCAGTGATGACGGGACAGGGTTTTCGCCCCTCCACTTT.

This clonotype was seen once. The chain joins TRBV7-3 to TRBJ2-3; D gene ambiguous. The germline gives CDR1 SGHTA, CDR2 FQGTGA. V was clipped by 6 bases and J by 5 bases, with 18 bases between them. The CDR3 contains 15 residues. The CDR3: CASSPSANSRDTQYF. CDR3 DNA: TGTGCCAGCAGTCCCTCGGCGAATTCTCGAGATACGCAGTATTTT. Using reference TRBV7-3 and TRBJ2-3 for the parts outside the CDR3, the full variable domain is GAGVSQTPSNKVTEKGKYVELRCDPISGHTALYWYRQSLGQGPEFLIYFQGTGAADDSGLPNDRFFAVRPEGSVSTLKIQRTERGDSAVYLCASSPSANSRDTQYFGPGTRLTVL.

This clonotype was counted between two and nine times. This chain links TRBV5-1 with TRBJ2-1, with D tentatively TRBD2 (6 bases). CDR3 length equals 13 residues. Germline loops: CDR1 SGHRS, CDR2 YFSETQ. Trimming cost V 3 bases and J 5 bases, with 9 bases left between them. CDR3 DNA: TGCGCCAGCAGCTCCTTAGCGGACAATGAGCAGTTCTTC. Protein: CASSSLADNEQFF. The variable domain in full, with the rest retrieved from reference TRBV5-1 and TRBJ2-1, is KAGVTQTPRYLIKTRGQQVTLSCSPISGHRSVSWYQQTPGQGLQFLFEYFSETQRNKGNFPGRFSGRQFSNSRSEMNVSTLELGDSALYLCASSSLADNEQFFGPGTRLTVL.

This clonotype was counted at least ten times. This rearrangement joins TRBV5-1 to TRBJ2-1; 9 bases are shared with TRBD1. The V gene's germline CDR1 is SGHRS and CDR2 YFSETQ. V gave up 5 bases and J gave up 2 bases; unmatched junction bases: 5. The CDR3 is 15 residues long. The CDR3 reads CASRVGQGPYNEQFF. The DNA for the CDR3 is TGCGCCAGCAGAGTGGGACAGGGCCCCTACAATGAGCAGTTCTTC.

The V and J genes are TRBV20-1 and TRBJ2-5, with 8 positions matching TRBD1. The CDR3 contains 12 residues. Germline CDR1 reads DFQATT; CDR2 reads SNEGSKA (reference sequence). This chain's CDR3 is CIRQGREETQYF. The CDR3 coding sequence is TGCATTCGACAGGGGCGGGAAGAGACCCAGTACTTC.

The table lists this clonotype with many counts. CDR3 DNA sequence: TGTGCCAGCGGGAAACCCGGGACAGAGTACAATGAGCAGTTCTTC. This codes for CASGKPGTEYNEQFF. This chain connects TRBV11-2 to TRBJ2-1; 7 nucleotides agree with TRBD1. The J segment lost 4 bases and the V segment lost 8 bases, leaving 11 bases of the junction unmatched. The CDR3 has 15 residues. Per germline, CDR1 SGHAT and CDR2 FQNNGV. Combining the CDR3 with reference TRBV11-2 and TRBJ2-1 gives the whole variable domain EAGVAQSPRYKIIEKRQSVAFWCNPISGHATLYWYQQILGQGPKLLIQFQNNGVVDDSQLPKDRFSAERLKGVDSTLKIQPAKLEDSAVYLCASGKPGTEYNEQFFGPGTRLTVL.

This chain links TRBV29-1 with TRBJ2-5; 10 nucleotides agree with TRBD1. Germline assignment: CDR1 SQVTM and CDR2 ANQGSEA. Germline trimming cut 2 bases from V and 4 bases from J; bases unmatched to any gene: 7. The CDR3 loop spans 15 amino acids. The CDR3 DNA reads TGCAGCGTTGAACCCGACAGGGGGCGCACAGAGACCCAGTACTTC. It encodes CSVEPDRGRTETQYF.

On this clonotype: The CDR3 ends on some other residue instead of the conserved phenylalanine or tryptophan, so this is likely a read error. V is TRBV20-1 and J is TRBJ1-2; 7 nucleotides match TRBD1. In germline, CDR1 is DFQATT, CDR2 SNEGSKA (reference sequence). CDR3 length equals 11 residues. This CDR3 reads CTPGGAHGYTV. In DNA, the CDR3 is TGCACCCCAGGGGGGGCTCACGGCTACACCGTC.

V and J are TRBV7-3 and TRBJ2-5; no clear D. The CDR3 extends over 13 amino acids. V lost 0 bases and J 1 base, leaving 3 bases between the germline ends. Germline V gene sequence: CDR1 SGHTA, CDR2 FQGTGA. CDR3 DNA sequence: TGTGCCAGCAGCTTAACCCTCCAAGAGACCCAGTACTTC. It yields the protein CASSLTLQETQYF.

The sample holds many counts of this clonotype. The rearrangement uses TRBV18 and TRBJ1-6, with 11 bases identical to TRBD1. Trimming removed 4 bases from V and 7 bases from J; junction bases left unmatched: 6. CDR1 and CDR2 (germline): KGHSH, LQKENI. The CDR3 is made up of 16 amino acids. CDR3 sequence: CASSLSGQGVNSPLHF. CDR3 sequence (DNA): TGTGCCAGCTCACTATCGGGACAGGGGGTAAATTCACCCCTCCACTTT.

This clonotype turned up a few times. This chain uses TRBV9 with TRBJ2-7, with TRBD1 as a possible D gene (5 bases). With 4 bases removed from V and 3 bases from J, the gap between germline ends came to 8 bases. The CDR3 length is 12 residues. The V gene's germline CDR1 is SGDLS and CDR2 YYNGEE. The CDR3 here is CASSRQIYEQYF. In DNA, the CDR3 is TGTGCCAGCAGCCGACAGATCTACGAGCAGTACTTC.

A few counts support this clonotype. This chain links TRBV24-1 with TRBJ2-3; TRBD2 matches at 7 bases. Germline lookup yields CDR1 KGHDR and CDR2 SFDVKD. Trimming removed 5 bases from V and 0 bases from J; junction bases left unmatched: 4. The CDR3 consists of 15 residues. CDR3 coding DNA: TGTGCCACCAGTGCCCCTAGCGGCAGCACAGATACGCAGTATTTT. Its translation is CATSAPSGSTDTQYF.

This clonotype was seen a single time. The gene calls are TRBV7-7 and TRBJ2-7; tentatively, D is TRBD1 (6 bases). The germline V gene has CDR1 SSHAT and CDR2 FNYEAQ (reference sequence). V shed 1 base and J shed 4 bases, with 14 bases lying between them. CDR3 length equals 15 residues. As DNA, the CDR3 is TGTGCCAGCAGCTTAGGGCCAGGGGTCGTATACGAGCAGTACTTC. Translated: CASSLGPGVVYEQYF.

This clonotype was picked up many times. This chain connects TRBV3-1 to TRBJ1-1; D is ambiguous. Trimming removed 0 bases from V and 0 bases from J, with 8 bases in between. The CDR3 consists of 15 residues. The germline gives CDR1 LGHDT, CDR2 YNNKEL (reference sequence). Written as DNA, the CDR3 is TGTGCCAGCAGCCAAGATTTGCACGTGAACACTGAAGCTTTCTTT. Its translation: CASSQDLHVNTEAFF.

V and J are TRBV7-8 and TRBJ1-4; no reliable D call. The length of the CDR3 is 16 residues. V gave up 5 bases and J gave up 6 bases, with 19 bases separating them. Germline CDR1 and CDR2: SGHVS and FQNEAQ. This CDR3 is CASSPGPSSDDEKLFF. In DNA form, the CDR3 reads TGTGCCAGCAGCCCCGGCCCGTCATCCGACGATGAAAAACTGTTTTTT. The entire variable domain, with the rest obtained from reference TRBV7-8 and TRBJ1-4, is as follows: GAGVSQSPRYKVAKRGQDVALRCDPISGHVSLFWYQQALGQGPEFLTYFQNEAQLDKSGLPSDRFFAERPEGSVSTLKIQRTQQEDSAVYLCASSPGPSSDDEKLFFGSGTQLSVL.

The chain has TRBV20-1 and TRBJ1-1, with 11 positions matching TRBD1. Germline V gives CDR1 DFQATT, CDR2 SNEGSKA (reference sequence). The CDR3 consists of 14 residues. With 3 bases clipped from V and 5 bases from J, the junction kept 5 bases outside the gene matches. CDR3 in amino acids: CSASRTGGRTEAFF. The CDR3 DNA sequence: TGCAGTGCTAGCAGGACAGGGGGCAGGACTGAAGCTTTCTTT.

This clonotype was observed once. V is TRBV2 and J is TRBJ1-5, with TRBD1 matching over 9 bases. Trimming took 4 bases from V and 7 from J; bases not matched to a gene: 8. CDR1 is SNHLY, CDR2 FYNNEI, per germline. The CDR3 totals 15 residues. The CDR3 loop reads CASSGTGGEGQPQHF. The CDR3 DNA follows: TGTGCCAGCAGTGGTACAGGGGGCGAGGGGCAGCCCCAGCATTTT. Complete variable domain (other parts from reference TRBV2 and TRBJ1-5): EPEVTQTPSHQVTQMGQEVILRCVPISNHLYFYWYRQILGQKVEFLVSFYNNEISEKSEIFDDQFSVERPDGSNFTLKIRSTKLEDSAMYFCASSGTGGEGQPQHFGDGTRLSIL.

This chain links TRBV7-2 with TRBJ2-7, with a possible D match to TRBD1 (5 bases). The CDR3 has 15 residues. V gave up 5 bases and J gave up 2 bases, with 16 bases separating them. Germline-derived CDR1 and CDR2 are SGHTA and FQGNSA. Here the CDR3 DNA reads TGTGCCAGCAGCCCTATGGCAGGGATGGCCTACGAGCAGTACTTC. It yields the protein CASSPMAGMAYEQYF.

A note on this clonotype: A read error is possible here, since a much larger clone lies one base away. The CDR3: CASSQGTGREQCF. The DNA for the CDR3 is TGTGCCAGCAGCCAAGGGACAGGGAGGGAGCAGTGCTTC. The J gene is TRBJ2-1, the V gene TRBV3-1; possible D gene TRBD1, 8 bases. The germline gives CDR1 LGHDT, CDR2 YNNKEL (reference sequence). This CDR3 has 13 residues.

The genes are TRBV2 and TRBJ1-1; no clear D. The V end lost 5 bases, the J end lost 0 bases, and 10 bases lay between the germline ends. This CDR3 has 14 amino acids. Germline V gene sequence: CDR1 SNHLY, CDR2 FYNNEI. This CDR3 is CASSLSGMNTEAFF. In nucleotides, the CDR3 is TGTGCCAGCAGTTTGTCGGGGATGAACACTGAAGCTTTCTTT. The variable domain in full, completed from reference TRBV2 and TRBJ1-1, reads EPEVTQTPSHQVTQMGQEVILRCVPISNHLYFYWYRQILGQKVEFLVSFYNNEISEKSEIFDDQFSVERPDGSNFTLKIRSTKLEDSAMYFCASSLSGMNTEAFFGQGTRLTVV.

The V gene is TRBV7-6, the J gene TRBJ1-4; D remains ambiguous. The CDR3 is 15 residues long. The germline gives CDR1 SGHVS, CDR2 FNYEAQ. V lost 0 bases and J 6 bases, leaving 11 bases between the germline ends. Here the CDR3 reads CASSLAPSSYEKLFF. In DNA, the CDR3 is TGTGCCAGCAGCTTAGCGCCCTCGTCGTATGAAAAACTGTTTTTT.